The present TCR beta chain was sequenced within a study of blood T cell repertoires in COVID-19. J lost 7 bases, V lost 1 base, and 15 bases had no gene match. Germline assignment: CDR1 LNHNV and CDR2 YYDKDF (reference sequence). The CDR3 extends over 17 amino acids. Measured with immunoSEQ multiplex PCR; TCRdb has only the in-frame clones, and not every one. The data show approximately 460,000 clones, approximately 89% seen once. The V call is TRBV15, the J call TRBJ1-1; 7 nucleotides line up with TRBD1. The specimen sequenced was peripheral blood. The TCR comes from a young man with COVID-19, enrolled during active disease. DNA of the CDR3: TGTGCCACCAGCAGAGGTCTGGCCACAGGGGAGAGGAATGAAGCTTTCTTT. Its protein product is CATSRGLATGERNEAFF.